These T cell receptor beta chains were read from a single sample in a study of cytomegalovirus exposure and HLA in healthy donors. Sequenced by immunoSEQ multiplex PCR; TCRdb stores in-frame clones only, minus some. The data contain approximately 200,000 clones, roughly 77% of them singletons. Sequenced material: PBMCs. These receptors were collected from a young woman in good health and CMV-seronegative. CDR3s include the opening cysteine and the closing phenylalanine or tryptophan. A D gene is named only where the DNA matches it firmly. Size is omitted from some rows. Given values are once, few, many or a class for expanded clones.

>.|TRBJ2-1|.|TRBV7-7
CASSAQGGEQFF
TGTGCCAGCAGCGCCCAGGGGGGCGAGCAGTTCTTC
>.|TRBJ2-5|.|TRBV7-9
CASSLKGLLRETQYF
TGTGCCAGCAGCTTAAAGGGACTTCTGCGGGAGACCCAGTACTTC
>.|TRBJ2-7|.|TRBV12-5
CASGPGPSYEQYF
TGTGCTAGTGGTCCAGGGCCCTCCTACGAGCAGTACTTC
>few|TRBJ1-2|.|TRBV19
CARVTSRRAYGYTF
TGTGCCAGAGTAACCTCCCGGAGGGCCTATGGCTACACCTTC
>few|TRBJ1-5|.|TRBV7-6
CASSLSAVPGGDQPQHF
TGTGCCAGCAGCTTAAGTGCCGTTCCGGGAGGGGATCAGCCCCAGCATTTT
>.|TRBJ1-5|.|TRBV30
CACQKQGASNQPQHF
TGTGCCTGCCAAAAACAGGGAGCTAGCAATCAGCCCCAGCATTTT
>once|TRBJ2-3|TRBD2|TRBV18
CASSPRRGGSGTTDTQYF
TGTGCCAGCTCACCCCGACGCGGGGGTAGCGGGACCACAGATACGCAGTATTTT
>many|TRBJ2-1|TRBD1|TRBV5-1
CASSSGGVGVYNEQFF
TGCGCCAGCAGCTCAGGGGGAGTTGGGGTCTACAATGAGCAGTTCTTC
>.|TRBJ1-1|.|TRBV4-2
CASSQVRAGVGTEAFF
TGTGCCAGCAGCCAAGTTCGAGCGGGAGTAGGCACTGAAGCTTTCTTT
>.|TRBJ2-1|TRBD1|TRBV2
CASSGQGAGYNEQFF
TGTGCCAGCAGTGGACAGGGGGCGGGCTACAATGAGCAGTTCTTC
>.|TRBJ2-7|.|TRBV30
CAWSRPGLRGYEQYF
TGTGCCTGGAGTCGGCCTGGGCTTCGGGGGTACGAGCAGTACTTC
>.|TRBJ1-5|.|TRBV30
CAWSVLGSGPQHF
TGTGCCTGGAGTGTACTGGGGAGTGGGCCCCAGCATTTT
>.|TRBJ2-5|TRBD2|TRBV5-1
CASSFSLAGVETQYF
TGCGCCAGCAGCTTCTCACTAGCGGGAGTTGAGACCCAGTACTTC
>.|TRBJ2-7|.|TRBV28
CASSFEGRGYEQYF
TGTGCCAGCAGTTTTGAGGGCCGCGGGTACGAGCAGTACTTC
>.|TRBJ1-1|.|TRBV29-1
CSAVGGSGGTEAFF
TGCAGCGCTGTTGGGGGGTCGGGGGGCACTGAAGCTTTCTTT
>.|TRBJ2-7|TRBD2|TRBV28
CASSPGLAGNYEQYF
TGTGCCAGCAGCCCTGGACTAGCGGGTAACTACGAGCAGTACTTC
>.|TRBJ2-2|.|TRBV28
CATTPGSQNTGELFF
TGTGCCACCACCCCGGGGTCCCAGAACACCGGGGAGCTGTTTTTT
>.|TRBJ2-1|TRBD1|TRBV6-5
CASSSPTGVYNEQFF
TGTGCCAGCAGTTCTCCGACAGGGGTATACAATGAGCAGTTCTTC
>few|TRBJ2-7|.|TRBV5-1
CASSSSSYEQYF
TGCGCCAGCAGCTCGAGCTCCTACGAGCAGTACTTC
>.|TRBJ2-7|.|TRBV28
CASSQKGGVASYSF
TGTGCCAGCAGCCAAAAGGGGGGGGTGGCTAGTTACAGCTTC
>.|TRBJ2-3|TRBD2|TRBV7-6
CASSPMTSGGTDTQYF
TGTGCCAGCAGCCCCATGACTAGCGGGGGAACAGATACGCAGTATTTT
>.|TRBJ1-2|TRBD1|TRBV11-2
CASSSPLGRRDRTYGYTF
TGTGCCAGCAGCTCCCCCCTTGGCCGGCGGGACAGGACCTATGGCTACACCTTC
>.|TRBJ2-3|TRBD2|TRBV5-6
CASSLGGLAGGLF
TGTGCCAGCAGCTTAGGGGGACTAGCGGGAGGCCTTTTT
>.|TRBJ2-5|TRBD2|TRBV19
CASRGNLGGYQETQYF
TGTGCCAGTAGAGGGAACCTGGGGGGGTACCAAGAGACCCAGTACTTC
>.|TRBJ2-3|TRBD2|TRBV30
CAWIGTSGPDTQYF
TGTGCCTGGATCGGGACTAGCGGCCCAGATACGCAGTATTTT
>.|TRBJ2-7|TRBD1|TRBV5-6
CASSLLGTGGYYEQYF
TGTGCCAGCAGCTTATTGGGGACAGGGGGATACTACGAGCAGTACTTC
>once|TRBJ2-7|.|TRBV28
CASIGGPYEQYF
TGTGCCAGCATCGGCGGTCCCTACGAGCAGTACTTC
>.|TRBJ2-3|.|TRBV5-1
CASSLGRADTQYF
TGCGCCAGCAGCTTGGGCCGGGCAGATACGCAGTATTTT
>.|TRBJ1-2|TRBD1|TRBV30
CAWRTPTGGLNYGYTF
TGTGCCTGGAGAACCCCGACAGGGGGTCTGAACTATGGCTACACCTTC
>few|TRBJ1-3|.|TRBV11-3
CASSSDSNTIYF
TGTGCCAGCAGCTCCGATAGCAACACCATATATTTT
>.|TRBJ2-3|.|TRBV2
CASRPERLGGEDTQYF
TGTGCCAGCAGGCCTGAGCGATTAGGGGGGGAGGATACGCAGTATTTT
>.|TRBJ2-5|.|TRBV7-9
CASTPIPQVETQYF
TGTGCCAGCACCCCGATTCCCCAGGTAGAGACCCAGTACTTC
>.|TRBJ1-3|.|TRBV6-5
CASSYASGIGNTIYF
TGTGCCAGCAGTTACGCCTCGGGGATTGGAAACACCATATATTTT
>.|TRBJ2-3|TRBD1|TRBV27
CASSPPGQGTDTQYF
TGTGCCAGCAGTCCCCCGGGACAGGGTACAGATACGCAGTATTTT
>.|TRBJ2-3|TRBD2|TRBV7-6
CASSLGIAGGQTDTQYF
TGTGCCAGCAGCTTAGGAATAGCGGGAGGGCAAACAGATACGCAGTATTTT
>.|TRBJ2-7|.|TRBV6-1
CASTVEVATSYEQYF
TGTGCCAGCACTGTGGAAGTAGCGACGTCCTACGAGCAGTACTTC
>.|TRBJ1-5|.|TRBV9
CASSGGTGVNQPQHF
TGTGCCAGCAGCGGGGGTACAGGTGTCAATCAGCCCCAGCATTTT
>.|TRBJ1-3|TRBD1|TRBV15
CATSSPGTAGNTIYF
TGTGCCACCAGCAGCCCCGGGACAGCTGGAAACACCATATATTTT
>.|TRBJ1-1|.|TRBV6-5
CASSSGEGYTEAFF
TGTGCCAGCAGTTCAGGGGAGGGGTACACTGAAGCTTTCTTT
>.|TRBJ1-2|.|TRBV27
CASSLNSGGAPNGYTF
TGTGCCAGCAGTTTAAATTCGGGAGGGGCACCCAATGGCTACACCTTC
>.|TRBJ2-7|TRBD1|TRBV5-1
CASSLEVGQGSYEQYF
TGCGCCAGCAGCTTGGAAGTCGGACAGGGTTCCTACGAGCAGTACTTC
>.|TRBJ1-6|TRBD1|TRBV7-6
CASSLGTGINSPLHF
TGTGCCAGCAGCCTCGGGACAGGGATTAATTCACCCCTCCACTTT
>.|TRBJ1-4|TRBD1|TRBV9
CASSFSGTGATNEKLFF
TGTGCCAGCAGCTTCTCCGGGACAGGGGCAACTAATGAAAAACTGTTTTTT
>.|TRBJ2-7|.|TRBV27
CASSLQSHRPYEQYF
TGTGCCAGCAGTTTACAGTCCCACAGACCCTACGAGCAGTACTTC
>.|TRBJ1-1|.|TRBV7-9
CASSSFPGRRDTEAFF
TGTGCCAGCAGCTCCTTTCCGGGGAGGCGGGACACTGAAGCTTTCTTT
>.|TRBJ2-5|.|TRBV30
CAWDHGVSVTETQYF
TGTGCCTGGGACCACGGGGTTTCGGTAACGGAGACCCAGTACTTC
>.|TRBJ2-7|TRBD1|TRBV18
CASSPRQGSSYEQYF
TGTGCCAGCTCACCACGACAGGGGAGCTCCTACGAGCAGTACTTC
>.|TRBJ2-2|TRBD1|TRBV5-4
CASSVPGQGVTGELFF
TGTGCCAGCAGCGTACCGGGACAGGGGGTAACCGGGGAGCTGTTTTTT